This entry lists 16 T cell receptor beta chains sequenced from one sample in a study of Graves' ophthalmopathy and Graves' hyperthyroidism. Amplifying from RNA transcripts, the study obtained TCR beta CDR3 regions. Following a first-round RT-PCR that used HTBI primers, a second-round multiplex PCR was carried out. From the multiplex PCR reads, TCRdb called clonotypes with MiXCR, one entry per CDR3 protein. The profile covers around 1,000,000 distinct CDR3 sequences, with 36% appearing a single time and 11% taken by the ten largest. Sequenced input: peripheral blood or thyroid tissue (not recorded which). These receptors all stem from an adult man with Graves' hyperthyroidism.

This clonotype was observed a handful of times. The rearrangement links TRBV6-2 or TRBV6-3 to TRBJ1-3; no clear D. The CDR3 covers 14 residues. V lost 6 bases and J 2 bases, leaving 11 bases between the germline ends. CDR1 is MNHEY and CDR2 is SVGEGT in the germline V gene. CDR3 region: CASSPADPGNTIYF. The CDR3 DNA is TGTGCCAGCAGCCCGGCAGACCCTGGAAACACCATATATTTT.

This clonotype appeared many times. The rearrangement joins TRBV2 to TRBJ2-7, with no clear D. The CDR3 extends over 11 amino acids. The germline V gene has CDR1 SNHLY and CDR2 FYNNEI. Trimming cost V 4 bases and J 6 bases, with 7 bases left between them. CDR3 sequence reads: CASSGSGEQYF. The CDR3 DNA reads TGTGCCAGCAGTGGCTCGGGCGAGCAGTACTTC.

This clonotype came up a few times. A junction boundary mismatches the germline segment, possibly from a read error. CDR3 sequence reads: CASNYSLGSSNQPQHF. CDR3 DNA: TGTGCCAGCAATTACTCGTTGGGGAGTAGCAATCAGCCCCAGCATTTT. The genes are TRBV6-5 and TRBJ1-5; D ambiguous. There are 16 residues in the CDR3. Germline CDR1 and CDR2: MNHEY and SVGAGI.

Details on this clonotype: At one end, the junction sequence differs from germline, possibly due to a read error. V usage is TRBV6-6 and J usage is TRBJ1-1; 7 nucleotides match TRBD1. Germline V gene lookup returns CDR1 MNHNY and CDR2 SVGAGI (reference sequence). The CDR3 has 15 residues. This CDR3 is CDSSWDRERNTEAFF. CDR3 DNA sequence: TGTGACAGCAGTTGGGACAGAGAAAGGAACACTGAAGCTTTCTTT.

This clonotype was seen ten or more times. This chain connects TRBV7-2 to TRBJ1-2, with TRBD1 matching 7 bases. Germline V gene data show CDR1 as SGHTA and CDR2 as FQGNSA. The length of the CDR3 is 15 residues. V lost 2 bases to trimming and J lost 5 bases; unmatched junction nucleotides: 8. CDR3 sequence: CASSLPDRPSYGYTF. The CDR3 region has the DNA TGTGCCAGCAGCTTACCGGACAGGCCATCGTATGGCTACACCTTC.

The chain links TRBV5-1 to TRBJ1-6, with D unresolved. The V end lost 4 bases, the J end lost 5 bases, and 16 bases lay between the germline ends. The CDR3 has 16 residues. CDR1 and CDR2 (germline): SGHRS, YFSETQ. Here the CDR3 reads CASSQIPGLNNSPLHF. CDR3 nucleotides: TGCGCCAGCAGCCAAATTCCCGGCCTCAATAATTCACCCCTCCACTTT.

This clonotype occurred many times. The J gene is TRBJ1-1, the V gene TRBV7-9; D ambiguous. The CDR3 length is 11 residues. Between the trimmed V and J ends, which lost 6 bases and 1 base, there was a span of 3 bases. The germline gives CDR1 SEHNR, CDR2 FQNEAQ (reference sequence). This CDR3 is CASRPNTEAFF. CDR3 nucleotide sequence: TGTGCCAGCAGGCCGAACACTGAAGCTTTCTTT. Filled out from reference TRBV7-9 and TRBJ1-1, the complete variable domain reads DTGVSQNPRHKITKRGQNVTFRCDPISEHNRLYWYRQTLGQGPEFLTYFQNEAQLEKSRLLSDRFSAERPKGSFSTLEIQRTEQGDSAMYLCASRPNTEAFFGQGTRLTVV.

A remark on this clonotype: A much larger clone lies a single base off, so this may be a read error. CDR3 loop: CASSPREGRQETQYF. The DNA for the CDR3 is TGTGCCAGCAGCCCCCGGGAGGGACGTCAAGAGACCCAGTACTTC. The chain joins TRBV7-3 to TRBJ2-5; TRBD2 aligns across 8 bases. Trimming at V came to 5 bases and at J to 2 bases, leaving 7 bases not matched to a gene. The germline V gene has CDR1 SGHTA and CDR2 FQGTGA. The CDR3 has 15 residues.

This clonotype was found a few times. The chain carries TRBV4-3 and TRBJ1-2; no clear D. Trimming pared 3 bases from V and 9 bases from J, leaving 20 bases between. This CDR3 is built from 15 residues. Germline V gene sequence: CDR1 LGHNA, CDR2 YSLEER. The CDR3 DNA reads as TGCGCCAGCAGCCATAGACGGAGCATCTTATTGAGCTACACCTTC. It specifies CASSHRRSILLSYTF.

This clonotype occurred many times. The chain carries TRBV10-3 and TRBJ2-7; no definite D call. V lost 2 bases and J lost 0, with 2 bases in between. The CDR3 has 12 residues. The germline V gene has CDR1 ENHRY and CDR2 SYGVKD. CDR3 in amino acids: CAISEGSYEQYF. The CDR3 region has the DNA TGTGCCATCAGTGAGGGCTCCTACGAGCAGTACTTC.

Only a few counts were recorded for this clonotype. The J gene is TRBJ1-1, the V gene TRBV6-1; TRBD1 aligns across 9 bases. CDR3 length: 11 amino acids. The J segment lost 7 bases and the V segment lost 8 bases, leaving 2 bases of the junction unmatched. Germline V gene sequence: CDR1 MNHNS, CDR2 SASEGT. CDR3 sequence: CASGQGLEAFF. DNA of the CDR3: TGTGCCAGCGGACAGGGGCTTGAAGCTTTCTTT.

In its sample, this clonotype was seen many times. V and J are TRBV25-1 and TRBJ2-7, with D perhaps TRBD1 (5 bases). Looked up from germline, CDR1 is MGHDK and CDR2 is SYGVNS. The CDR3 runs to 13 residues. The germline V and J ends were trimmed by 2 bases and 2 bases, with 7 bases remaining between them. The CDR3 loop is CASSEQGTYEQYF. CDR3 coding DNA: TGTGCCAGCAGTGAACAGGGAACCTACGAGCAGTACTTC.

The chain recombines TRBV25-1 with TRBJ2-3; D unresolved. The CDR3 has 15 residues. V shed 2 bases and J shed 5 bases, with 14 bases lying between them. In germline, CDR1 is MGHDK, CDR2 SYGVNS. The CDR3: CASSEALGSGDTQYF. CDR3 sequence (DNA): TGTGCCAGCAGTGAAGCGCTAGGGTCAGGAGATACGCAGTATTTT.

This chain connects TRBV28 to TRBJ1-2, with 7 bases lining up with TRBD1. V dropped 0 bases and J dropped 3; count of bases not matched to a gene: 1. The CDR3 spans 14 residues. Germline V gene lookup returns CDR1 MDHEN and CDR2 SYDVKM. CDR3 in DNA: TGTGCCAGCAGTTTATGGGGGACAGACTATGGCTACACCTTC. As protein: CASSLWGTDYGYTF.

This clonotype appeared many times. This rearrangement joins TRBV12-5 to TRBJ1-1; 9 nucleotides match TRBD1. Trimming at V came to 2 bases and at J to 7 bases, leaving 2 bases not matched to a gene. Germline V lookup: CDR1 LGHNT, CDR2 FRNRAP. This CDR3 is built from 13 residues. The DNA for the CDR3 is TGTGCTAGTGGTTTGAGACAGGGGGATGAAGCTTTCTTT. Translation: CASGLRQGDEAFF.

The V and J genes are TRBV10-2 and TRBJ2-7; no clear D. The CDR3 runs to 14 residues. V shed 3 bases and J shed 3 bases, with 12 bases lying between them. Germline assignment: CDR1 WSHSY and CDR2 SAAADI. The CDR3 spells CASSDQEIVYEQYF. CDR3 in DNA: TGCGCCAGCAGTGATCAGGAGATAGTCTACGAGCAGTACTTC.